This TCR beta chain was identified in a study of T cells after yellow fever vaccination (dated by TCRdb to the late 2010s). For context, the study as a whole: The SMART-Seq v4 Ultra Low Input RNA kit was used to prepare libraries from fractions with low cell numbers. To follow T-cell clones before and after both primary and booster YFV17D yellow fever vaccination, bulk TCR alpha and beta repertoires underwent longitudinal sequencing. Two healthy male donors, one aged 18 to 30 and one aged 30 to 40 years, were included in the cohort. Blood was collected at multiple timepoints before and after primary and secondary immunization, and bulk PBMC replicates and cell subsets were isolated.

Sequences MGHRA (CDR1) and YSYEKL (CDR2) are obtained from the germline V gene. The germline V end is reduced by 3 bases and the J end by 6 bases; junction bases left unmatched: 8. The CDR3 covers 15 residues, taking in both the cysteine and the phenylalanine. The DNA shown is the 45-base CDR3, in frame from base 1. On this clonotype: What antigen it recognizes has not been identified. Per-base qualities were not stored, and no clone one base away is much larger.

TCR cDNA was synthesized by 5'RACE template switching, which introduced a universal primer site and unique molecular identifiers. cDNA synthesis was primed from both the TCR alpha and TCR beta constant segments. Library amplification used two PCR steps, and the second PCR step added sample barcodes and sequencing adapters. Sequencing of the libraries was done on either Illumina HiSeq 2500 (2x100 bp) or NovaSeq (2x150 bp). Concerning the study's data processing: Demultiplexing of reads and collapsing into UMI consensus sequences were performed with MIGEC, and V(D)J alignment was carried out with MiXCR. Vaccine-responding clonotypes were defined with edgeR using replicate PBMC samples, requiring FDR below 0.01 and a log2 fold change above 5 up to day 15. CD4 or CD8 identity was assigned to each bulk clonotype according to whether the clonotype was present at higher abundance in the sequenced CD4 repertoire or the sequenced CD8 repertoire. The public reads were reprocessed in TCRdb via fastp at Q25 and MiXCR, keeping in-frame beta chains. Entries that share a CDR3 protein sequence are merged under the most common genes and DNA. The V and J calls were not made by the authors but by TCRdb's processing. The table for this sample lists around 70,000 distinct CDR3 sequences; approximately 7% of them were counted only once. About 32% of the sample is held by the ten biggest clonotypes.

The treatment or condition label for this specimen denotes: live attenuated yellow fever vaccine strain. PBMCs were isolated from peripheral blood using a standard Ficoll-Paque protocol. Dynabeads CD4 and CD8 positive selection kits were used to isolate the CD4 and CD8 T-cell fractions. RNA was extracted with TriZol from bulk PBMCs, CD4 and CD8 fractions, and dextramer-positive and dextramer-negative fractions. The research as a whole found: Because only a couple of donors were included in the study, the extent to which the findings can be generalized is limited. A small share of clonotypes occurred in both CD4 and CD8 compartments, likely arising from convergent recombination. After the booster, most clones that had expanded after primary vaccination were detected again (around 97% of CD4 and around 88% of CD8), suggesting broad maintenance of memory. FACS-sorted repertoires could contain abundant contaminating clonotypes from the bulk population, so computational filtering was required. The secondary T-cell response was weaker than the primary response but faster, peaking on day 5 instead of day 15.

The rearrangement combines TRBV4-1 with TRBJ1-5, with 7 bases aligning to TRBD1. The sample consisted of CD8+ T cells sorted from PBMCs, taken 5 to 6 days after the first yellow fever vaccination. This TCR came from a man younger than 30 who received the YFV17D yellow fever vaccine. CDR3 protein: CASSHEEGATQPQHF. DNA sequence: TGCGCCAGCAGCCACGAGGAGGGGGCGACTCAGCCCCAGCATTTT.